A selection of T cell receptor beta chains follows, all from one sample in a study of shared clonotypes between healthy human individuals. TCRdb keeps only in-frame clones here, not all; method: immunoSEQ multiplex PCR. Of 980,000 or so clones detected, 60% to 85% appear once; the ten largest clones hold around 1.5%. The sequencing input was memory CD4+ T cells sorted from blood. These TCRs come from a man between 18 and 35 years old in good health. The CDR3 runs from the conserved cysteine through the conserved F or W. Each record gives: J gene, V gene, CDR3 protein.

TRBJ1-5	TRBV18	CASSPEDRGFSNQPQHF
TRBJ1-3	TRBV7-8	CASSRDRGPGNTIYF
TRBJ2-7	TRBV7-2	CASSAAYEQYF
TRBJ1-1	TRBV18	CASSAGQATEAFF
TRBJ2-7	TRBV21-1	CASSKPGQGPLEQYF
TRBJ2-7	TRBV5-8	CASSLTYEQYF
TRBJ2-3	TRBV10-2	CATGLAGGGADTQYF
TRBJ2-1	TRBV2	CASKEVGPNEQFF
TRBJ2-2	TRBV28	CASRDRGRATGELFF
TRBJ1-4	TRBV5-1	CASSLVAGTNEKLFF
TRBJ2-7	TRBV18	CASSPDGRAKEQYF
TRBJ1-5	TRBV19	CATKTPFVSNQPQHF
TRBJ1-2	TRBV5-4	CASSSAVHGYTF
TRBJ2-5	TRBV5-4	CASTPQGQGETQYF
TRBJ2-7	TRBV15	CATSRDRAGLSYEQYF
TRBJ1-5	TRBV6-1	CASSDGGGNNQPQHF
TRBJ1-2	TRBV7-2	CASSYVWTGNYGYTF
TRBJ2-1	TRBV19	CASSIGRNEQFF
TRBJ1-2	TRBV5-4	CASSPDRGNYGYTF
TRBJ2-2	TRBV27	CASALAGGPTGELFF
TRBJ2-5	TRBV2	CASSYSPSGQETQYF
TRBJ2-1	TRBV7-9	CASSLYLAGVLRYNEQFF
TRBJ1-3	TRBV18	CASSPPGPSGNTIYF
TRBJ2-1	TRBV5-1	CASSPVGGYNSYNEQFF
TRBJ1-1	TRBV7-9	CASSPEALRAFF
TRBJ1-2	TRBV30	CAWTLQLDFGGYTF
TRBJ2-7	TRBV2	CASSLLLEQYF
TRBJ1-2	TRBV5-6	CASSFTGAYYGYTF
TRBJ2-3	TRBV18	CASSEQGASPDTQYF
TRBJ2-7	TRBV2	CASSEGLASYEQYF
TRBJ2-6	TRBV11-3	CASRIRQCLSGANVLTF
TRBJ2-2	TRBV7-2	CASSPTRAGTGELFF
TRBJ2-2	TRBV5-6	CASTSEVTGELFF
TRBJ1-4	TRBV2	CASRGGSAEKLFF
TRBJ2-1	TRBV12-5	CASVPLAGGRQFF
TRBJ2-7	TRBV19	CANQNPGLAGVDDEQYF
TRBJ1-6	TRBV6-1	CASSEQGARNSPLHF
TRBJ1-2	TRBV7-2	CASSGRTWQGSYGYTF
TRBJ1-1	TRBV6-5	CASSRQGYTEAFF
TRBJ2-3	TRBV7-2	CASSPQGGGPFDTQYF
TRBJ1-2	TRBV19	CASKPGQGGGYTF
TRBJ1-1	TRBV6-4	CASSEQGGTEAFF
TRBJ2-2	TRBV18	CATAGKGYSTGELFF
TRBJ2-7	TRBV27	CASSNLAGPYEQYF
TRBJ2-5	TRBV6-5	CASRGPGRETQYF
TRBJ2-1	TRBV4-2	CASSRERDGSYNEQFF
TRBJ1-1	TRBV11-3	CASSLVQGPEAFF
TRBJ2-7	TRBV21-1	CASSKLGDQGTYEQYF
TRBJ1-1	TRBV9	CASSVEGGGYGTEAFF
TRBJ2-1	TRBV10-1	CASSATGTSGPSSYNEQFF
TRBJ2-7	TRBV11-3	CASSSSPTEPEQYF
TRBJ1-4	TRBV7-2	CASSLGPGGEKLFF
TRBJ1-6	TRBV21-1	CASSKGGGRGGSPLHF
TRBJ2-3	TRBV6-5	CASSSSAGGSPDTQYF
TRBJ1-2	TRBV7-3	CASSLSPGQGSIGYTF